Included here is one T cell receptor (beta chain) sequence, with context. A Seattle source enrolled patients during active infection and followed them longitudinally. These data are taken from a study of blood T cell repertoires in COVID-19. Study summary: PBMCs, B-cell-depleted T cells, or T cells were the source of the cDNA or gDNA that made up the material.

CDR3 length: 15 residues. The V gene's germline CDR1 is MDHEN and CDR2 SYDVKM. Trimming took 2 bases from V and 2 from J, leaving 10 bases between them. As processed by the authors: Scientists estimated how many nucleated cells there were by amplifying reference gene primers. Data came from immunoSEQ multiplex PCR; TCRdb stores just in-frame clones and leaves some out. V, J and clone size derive from that table, while D and trimming were established from the DNA sequence. This sample has 430,000 or so clones, with roughly 89% found just once. The clonotype comes from a man between 18 and 29 years old with COVID-19, enrolled during active disease. Specimen: peripheral blood. The V and J genes are TRBV28 and TRBJ1-5; weak D call: TRBD1 (5 bases). CDR3 coding DNA: TGTGCCAGCAGTTTAGGAGGGGATGGCAATCAGCCCCAGCATTTT. Translation gives CASSLGGDGNQPQHF. Together with reference TRBV28 and TRBJ1-5, the CDR3 gives the full variable domain: DVKVTQSSRYLVKRTGEKVFLECVQDMDHENMFWYRQDPGLGLRLIYFSYDVKMKEKGDIPEGYSVSREKKERFSLILESASTNQTSMYLCASSLGGDGNQPQHFGDGTRLSIL.